This TCR beta chain was sequenced for a study of blood T cell repertoires in COVID-19. Study overall: The origin of the acute and convalescent COVID-19 samples was the United States, Italy and Spain.

CDR3 length: 14 residues. Germline CDR1 is SEHNR and CDR2 is FQNEAQ (reference sequence). Unmatched junction bases numbered 6, after V lost 8 bases and J lost 3 bases. Using immunoSEQ multiplex PCR, the repertoire was profiled, and TCRdb retains in-frame clones only, with some absent. The sample shows under 400,000 clones, around 88% of them seen only once. Source material: peripheral blood. The rearrangement uses TRBV7-9 and TRBJ1-5; TRBD1 matches 8 bases. The TCR comes from a woman aged 30 to 39 with COVID-19, enrolled during active disease. The CDR3 DNA sequence: TGTGCCAGCGCCGACAGGGGCACCAATCAGCCCCAGCATTTT. Its protein is CASADRGTNQPQHF.